By share of the sample, the clone carrying this TCR beta chain is medium-sized. Its target is not known. This sample stems from a study of metastatic and nonmetastatic thyroid tumors. Study-wide context: Patients with malignant and benign thyroid disease provided blood and tumor or nodule tissue, whose repertoires were compared. Study conclusions and caveats: Within blood and tumor, benign nodules reportedly had significantly lower TCR beta diversity than malignant thyroid tumors did.

Thyroid surgery had not been preceded by any treatment in any patient. Via MiXCR, TCRdb re-called the PCR reads. This table holds more than 9,500 clones, 31% found once. This TCR came from a male donor with papillary thyroid cancer or a benign thyroid nodule (not recorded which). Some clones in this sample may be carry-over from other donors' samples. Sequences were obtained from tumor tissue.

The CDR3 spells CSAPTSGTETQYF. CDR3 DNA: TGCAGTGCTCCTACTAGCGGGACGGAGACCCAGTACTTC. The V call is TRBV20-1, the J call TRBJ2-5, with 10 bases that match TRBD2. Germline-derived CDR1 and CDR2 are DFQATT and SNEGSKA (reference sequence). The ends lost 5 bases at V and 5 bases at J; junction bases unmatched: 5. The CDR3 runs to 13 residues.